This TCR beta chain was sequenced for a study of PD-1 blockade in classical Hodgkin lymphoma. Whole-study findings and limits: Exclusion was applied to patients who started nivolumab under 1 year after ASCT. No one has yet defined what causes the repertoire differences, which may be disease activity or prior therapy. Reports described newly diagnosed patients as having lower baseline TCR diversity than healthy donors.

The V and J ends lost 10 bases and 4 bases, in that order; junction bases with no gene match: 9. The CDR3 loop spans 13 amino acids. Germline V gene sequence: CDR1 MNHEY, CDR2 SMNVEV (reference sequence). There was relapse after autologous stem cell transplantation in every patient, and there was variation in brentuximab vedotin exposure. Researchers used magnetic negative selection to pull out pure CD4+ T cells from thawed PBMCs. Measured with immunoSEQ multiplex PCR; TCRdb has only the in-frame clones, and not every one. The profile shows over 8,500 clones, roughly 84% of them singletons. With regard to this clone: Its antigen is as yet unknown.

J is TRBJ2-5 and V is TRBV27, with TRBD1 identical over 7 bases. The TCR comes from a human donor with classical Hodgkin lymphoma. Sequenced here: CD4+ T cells from blood, sampled at baseline. CDR3 region: CATKRQGLETQYF. The DNA for the CDR3 is TGTGCCACCAAAAGACAGGGTTTAGAGACCCAGTACTTC.